This TCR beta chain was observed in a study of T cells in Graves' hyperthyroidism and ophthalmopathy. In its sample, this clonotype was seen a few times. V was cut by 7 bases and J by 4 bases, with 13 bases left in between. The length of the CDR3 is 13 residues. The diagnostic basis comprised clinical symptoms, serum thyroxine and TRAb, thyroid ultrasound and orbital computed tomography. From RNA transcripts, TCR beta CDR3 regions were amplified. TCR CDR3 underwent first-round RT-PCR with the HTBI primer set. Each CDR3 protein gets one entry after TCRdb re-called the multiplex PCR reads with MiXCR. There are roughly 500,000 distinct CDR3 sequences in the sample; 46% occur only once, and 19% lies in the top ten.

The sequence was obtained from an adult woman with Graves' disease, either hyperthyroidism or ophthalmopathy (not recorded which). The V gene is TRBV12-3 or TRBV12-4, the J gene TRBJ1-1, with D perhaps matching TRBD1 (5 bases). Sequenced sample: peripheral blood or thyroid tissue (not recorded which). Written as DNA, the CDR3 is TGTGCCAGCACCGGGACGGTGAGCACTGAAGCTTTCTTT. Protein sequence: CASTGTVSTEAFF.